Detailed here is one TCR beta chain. Its antigen is as yet unknown. Each CD8+ T cell subset was flow-sorted in triplicate. Every sort contained 300,000 cells. The data were taken from a study of CXCR3-negative and CXCR3-positive naive CD8 T cells. Regarding the study as a whole: Diversity was high in both naive subsets and much lower in memory cells. Fresh PBMCs were used in most assays, and CXCR3 expression partially decreased after cryopreservation. It was found that naive subsets had comparable surface CD5, and TCR strength was inferred from TRB CDR3 properties. TRB CDR3s of CXCR3-positive naive cells were more hydrophobic than those of CXCR3-negative naive cells.

The V gene's germline CDR1 is SQVTM and CDR2 ANQGSEA. The CDR3 covers 16 residues. It was by 5' RACE with UMI labels that the TRB cDNA libraries were prepared. Reanalyzing the 5' RACE reads, TCRdb keeps one entry per CDR3 protein, without DNA. The repertoire table contains 120,000 to 150,000 distinct CDR3 sequences. Sequences were obtained from naive CXCR3+ CD8+ T cells from blood. Noted subset: CD45RO-CCR7+CD27+CD95- naive CD8+ T cells expressing CXCR3 (TNR3+). The TCR comes from a human donor in good health. Some clones in this sample may be carry-over from other donors' samples. The chain links TRBV29-1 to TRBJ2-4; TCRdb selects TRBD2, and the lack of DNA leaves this call unchecked. The CDR3 spells CSVAGRGENAKNIQYF.